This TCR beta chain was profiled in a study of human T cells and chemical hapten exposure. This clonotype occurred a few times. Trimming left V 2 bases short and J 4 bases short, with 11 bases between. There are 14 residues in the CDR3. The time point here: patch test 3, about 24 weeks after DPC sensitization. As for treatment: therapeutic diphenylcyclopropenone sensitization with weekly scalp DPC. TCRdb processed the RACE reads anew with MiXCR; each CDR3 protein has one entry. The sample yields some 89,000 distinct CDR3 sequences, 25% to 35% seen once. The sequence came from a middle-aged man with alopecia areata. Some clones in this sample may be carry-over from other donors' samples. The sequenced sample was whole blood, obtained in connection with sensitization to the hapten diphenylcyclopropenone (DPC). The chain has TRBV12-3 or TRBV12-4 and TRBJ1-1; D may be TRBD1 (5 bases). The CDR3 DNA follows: TGTGCCAGCAGTTTAAGGCAGGGAGTCACTGAAGCTTTCTTT. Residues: CASSLRQGVTEAFF.